The clone carrying this T cell receptor (beta chain) was detected only a few times. The junction departs from germline at one end; a sequencing error may be responsible. TCRdb's table, derived via immunoSEQ multiplex PCR, lists solely in-frame clones and lacks some. This table has fewer than 250,000 clones, around 93% appearing once. These data belong to a study of control samples from healthy donors and cancer patients. The source of this sequence is a man aged 25-45 years in good health. The sequencing sample was made of blood.

DNA of the CDR3: TGTGCCAGCACCTTAGAGGGAATGAATTCACCCCTCCACTTT. Amino acid sequence: CASTLEGMNSPLHF. The J gene is TRBJ1-6, the V gene TRBV7-9, with unresolved D. The CDR3 runs 14 residues. The germline V gene has CDR1 SEHNR and CDR2 FQNEAQ (reference sequence).